Following are 17 T cell receptor beta chains from one sample sequenced in a study of blood T cell repertoires in COVID-19. Here immunoSEQ multiplex PCR was the method, and the copy in TCRdb shows in-frame clones only, minus some. This table holds 300,000 to 400,000 clones, 85% to 90% found once. The sample consisted of peripheral blood. The receptor source for this set is a woman aged 65 to 85 with COVID-19, enrolled during active disease.

The rearrangement links TRBV19 to TRBJ2-7; perhaps TRBD1 as D (6 bases). CDR1 is LNHDA, CDR2 SQIVND, per germline (reference sequence). CDR3 length: 14 residues. The germline V and J ends were trimmed by 6 bases and 1 base, with 13 bases remaining between them. CDR3 nucleotides: TGTGCCAGTAGCCGGACAGCCGTTTCCTACGAGCAGTACTTC. Protein: CASSRTAVSYEQYF.

This rearrangement joins TRBV6-6 to TRBJ2-6, with a weak D call TRBD1 (6 bases). V was trimmed by 6 bases and J by 1 base, leaving 10 bases between them. The length of the CDR3 is 15 residues. From germline, CDR1 is MNHNY and CDR2 SVGAGI (reference sequence). CDR3 sequence (DNA): TGTGCCAGCAGACCAGGGGTTTCTGGGGCCAACGTCCTGACTTTC. It yields the protein CASRPGVSGANVLTF.

This chain connects TRBV6-6 to TRBJ2-1; 11 positions agree with TRBD2. Germline CDR1 is MNHNY and CDR2 is SVGAGI (reference sequence). The CDR3 consists of 15 residues. The V segment lost 6 bases and the J segment 3 bases; nucleotides outside the gene matches: 4. The CDR3 sequence: CASRRLAGGYNEQFF. In DNA, the CDR3 is TGTGCCAGCAGGCGCCTAGCGGGGGGCTACAATGAGCAGTTCTTC.

This chain joins TRBV6-2 or TRBV6-3 and TRBJ1-1; 7 bases are shared with TRBD1. CDR3 length: 16 amino acids. Germline V CDR1 and CDR2: MNHEY, SVGEGT. V was pared by 5 bases and J by 5 bases, with 14 bases of the junction left unmatched. CDR3 region: CASSPHPQTGRTEAFF. In DNA, the CDR3 is TGTGCCAGCAGTCCACACCCGCAGACAGGGCGGACTGAAGCTTTCTTT.

The V and J genes are TRBV5-4 and TRBJ1-4; 11 bases agree with TRBD1. CDR1 is SGHNT, CDR2 YYREEE, per germline (reference sequence). CDR3 size: 15 residues. Trimming removed 5 bases from V and 8 bases from J; junction bases left unmatched: 8. Here the CDR3 reads CASSHTGTGGEKLFF. CDR3 coding DNA: TGTGCCAGCAGTCACACCGGGACAGGGGGGGAAAAACTGTTTTTT.

The gene calls are TRBV19 and TRBJ1-4, with D possibly TRBD1 on 5 matching bases. This CDR3 has 14 amino acids. Germline values: CDR1 LNHDA, CDR2 SQIVND (reference sequence). The germline V and J ends were trimmed by 4 bases and 2 bases, with 8 bases remaining between them. As DNA, the CDR3 is TGTGCCAGTAGTAAAAGGGGCACTAATGAAAAACTGTTTTTT. Translation: CASSKRGTNEKLFF.

This chain joins TRBV5-1 and TRBJ1-3; possibly TRBD1 for D (6 bases). The CDR3 has 14 amino acids. The V end was cut by 6 bases, the J end by 3 bases, with 13 bases between. The germline CDR1 and CDR2 sequences are SGHRS and YFSETQ. The CDR3 DNA sequence: TGCGCCAGCAAGGCAGGGGCAGGTGGAAACACCATATATTTT. It yields the protein CASKAGAGGNTIYF.

This rearrangement joins TRBV12-5 to TRBJ1-1; perhaps TRBD1 as D (5 bases). CDR1 LGHNT and CDR2 FRNRAP come from the germline V gene. The CDR3 is made up of 18 amino acids. V dropped 2 bases and J dropped 5 bases, with 24 bases sitting between them. The CDR3 region has the DNA TGTGCTAGTGGTTTGACCCTTCTAAGACAGCAGTACGGGACTGAAGCTTTCTTT. Amino acid sequence: CASGLTLLRQQYGTEAFF.

The genes are TRBV7-2 and TRBJ2-2; 11 nucleotides line up with TRBD2. Germline V gene sequence: CDR1 SGHTA, CDR2 FQGNSA. The CDR3 is 17 amino acids. V was clipped by 5 bases and J by 3 bases; unmatched bases: 8. The DNA of the CDR3 is TGTGCCAGCAGCCTCTCTAGCGGGGGGCCTTACACCGGGGAGCTGTTTTTT. It encodes CASSLSSGGPYTGELFF.

The rearrangement links TRBV12-3 or TRBV12-4 to TRBJ1-4; D is undetermined. Trimming stripped 8 bases from V and 7 bases from J, with 8 bases between. CDR3 length equals 11 residues. The CDR3 coding sequence is TGTGCCAGCCGCCAGTTTGAAAAACTGTTTTTT. Amino acids: CASRQFEKLFF.

The chain employs TRBV10-2 and TRBJ1-2; the D is unclear. Trimming took off 0 bases at V and 2 bases at J, with 7 bases between the two ends. Germline V CDR1 and CDR2: WSHSY, SAAADI. CDR3 length: 14 residues. The CDR3 bases are TGCGCCAGCAGTGAGTCGCCAGCGAACTATGGCTACACCTTC. Translated, it gives CASSESPANYGYTF.

This clone was seen once. The chain joins TRBV28 to TRBJ1-5; D remains unclear. This CDR3 contains 14 residues. V was shortened by 6 bases and J by 7 bases, with 16 bases between the two germline ends. CDR1 and CDR2 (germline): MDHEN, SYDVKM. The CDR3 bases are TGTGCCAGCAGCTCCGTAAGGGCGGGGCAGCCCCAGCATTTT. Translating gives CASSSVRAGQPQHF.

The gene calls are TRBV12-1 and TRBJ1-1; the D segment call TRBD1 is taken from the table without a DNA check. TRBV12-1 counts as a pseudogene. This CDR3 has 15 residues. The CDR3 loop reads CASILTGYMNTEAFF. The CDR3 DNA is TGTGCCAGCATCTTAACAGGATACATGAACACTGAAGCTTTCTTT.

The CDR3 DNA reads as TGTGCCAGCAGTTACACCTACAGGTGGGGATCCGAGCAGTACTTC. This translates into CASSYTYRWGSEQYF. This chain connects TRBV6-5 to TRBJ2-7, with D perhaps TRBD1 (5 bases). Germline-derived CDR1 and CDR2 are MNHEY and SVGAGI. With 2 bases removed from V and 6 bases from J, the gap between germline ends came to 17 bases. CDR3 length: 15 amino acids.

This rearrangement joins TRBV29-1 to TRBJ2-1, with 10 positions matching TRBD1. In germline, CDR1 is SQVTM, CDR2 ANQGSEA. V lost 2 bases and J lost 7; bases outside the gene matches: 8. This CDR3 spans 15 amino acids. The CDR3 spells CSVELGDRGRNEQFF. CDR3 DNA: TGCAGCGTTGAACTGGGGGACAGGGGCAGGAATGAGCAGTTCTTC.

V and J are TRBV7-2 and TRBJ1-2; TRBD1 agrees at 9 bases. CDR1 is SGHTA, CDR2 FQGNSA, per germline. The CDR3 loop spans 13 amino acids. After removal of 2 bases from V and 8 bases from J, the junction contained 3 bases not matched to a gene. CDR3 loop: CASSLRQGVGYTF. Written as DNA, the CDR3 is TGTGCCAGCAGCTTACGACAGGGGGTGGGCTACACCTTC.

This chain uses TRBV6-1 with TRBJ1-4, with 10 bases lining up with TRBD1. V lost 4 bases, J lost 6 bases, and 11 bases stayed unmatched. This CDR3 has 17 amino acids. The V gene's germline CDR1 is MNHNS and CDR2 SASEGT. The CDR3 loop reads CASSASGTGDDDEKLFF. CDR3 in DNA: TGTGCCAGCAGTGCCTCCGGGACAGGGGATGATGATGAAAAACTGTTTTTT.